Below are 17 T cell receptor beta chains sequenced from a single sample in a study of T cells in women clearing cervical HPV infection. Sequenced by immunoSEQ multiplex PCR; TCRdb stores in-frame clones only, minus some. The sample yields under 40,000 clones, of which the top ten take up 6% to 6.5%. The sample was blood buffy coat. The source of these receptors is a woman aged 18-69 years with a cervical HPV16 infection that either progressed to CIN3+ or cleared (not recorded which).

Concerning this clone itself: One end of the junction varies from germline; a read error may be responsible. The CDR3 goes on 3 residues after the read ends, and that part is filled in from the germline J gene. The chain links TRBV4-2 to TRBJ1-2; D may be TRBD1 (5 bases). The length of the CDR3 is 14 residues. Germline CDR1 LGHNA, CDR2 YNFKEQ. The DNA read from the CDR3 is TGCGCCAGCAGCCAAGGGGAGGGTGCGGGTGGC. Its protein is CASSQGEGAGG. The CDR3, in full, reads CASSQGEGAGGYTF.

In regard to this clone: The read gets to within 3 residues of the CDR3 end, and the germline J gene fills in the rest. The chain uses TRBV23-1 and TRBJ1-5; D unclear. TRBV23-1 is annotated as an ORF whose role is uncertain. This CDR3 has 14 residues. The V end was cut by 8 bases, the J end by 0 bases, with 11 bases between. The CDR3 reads CASAGRVSNQPQHF. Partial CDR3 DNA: TGCGCCAGCGCGGGAAGGGTTAGCAATCAGCCC.

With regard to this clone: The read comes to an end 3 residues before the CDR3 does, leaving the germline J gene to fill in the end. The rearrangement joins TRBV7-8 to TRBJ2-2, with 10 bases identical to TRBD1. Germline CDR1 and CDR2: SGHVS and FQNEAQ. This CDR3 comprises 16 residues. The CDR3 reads CASSPHRGQGYEKLFF. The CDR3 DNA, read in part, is TGTGCCAGCAGCCCCCACCGGGGACAGGGGTACGAAAAG.

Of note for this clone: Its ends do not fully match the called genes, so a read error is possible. The CDR3 is CASSITSGGTDTQYF. The covered CDR3 bases are TGTGCCAGCAGCATAACGAGCGGGGGCACAGATACG. The chain couples TRBV7-3 to TRBJ2-3; TRBD2 matches 7 bases. The read falls 3 residues short of the CDR3 end, and the missing part is taken from the germline J gene. Germline V lookup: CDR1 SGHTA, CDR2 FQGTGA. The CDR3 is 15 residues long.

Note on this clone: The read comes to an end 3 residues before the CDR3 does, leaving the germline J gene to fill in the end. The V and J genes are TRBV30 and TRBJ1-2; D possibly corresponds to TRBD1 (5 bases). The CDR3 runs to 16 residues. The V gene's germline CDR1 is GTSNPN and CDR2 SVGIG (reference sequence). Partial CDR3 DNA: TGTGCCTGGAGTCAGGGACTAGCGGGAGCATCGGGTGAC. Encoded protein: CAWSQGLAGASGD. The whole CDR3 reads CAWSQGLAGASGDYTF.

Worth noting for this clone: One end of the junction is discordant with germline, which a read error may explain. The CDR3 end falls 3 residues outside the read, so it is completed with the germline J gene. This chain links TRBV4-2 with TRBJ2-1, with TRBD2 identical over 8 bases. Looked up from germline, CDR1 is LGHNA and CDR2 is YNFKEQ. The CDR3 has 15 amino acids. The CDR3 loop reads CASSQSGSSYNEQFF. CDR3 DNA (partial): TGCGCCAGCAGCCAGAGCGGGAGCTCCTACAATGAG.

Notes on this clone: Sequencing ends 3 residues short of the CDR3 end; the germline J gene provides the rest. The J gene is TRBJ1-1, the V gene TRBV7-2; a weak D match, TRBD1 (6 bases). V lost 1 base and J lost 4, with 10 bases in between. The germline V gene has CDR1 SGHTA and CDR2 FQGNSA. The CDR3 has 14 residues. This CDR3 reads CASSLGTGSTEAFF. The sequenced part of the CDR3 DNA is TGTGCCAGCAGCTTAGGTACAGGGAGCACTGAA.

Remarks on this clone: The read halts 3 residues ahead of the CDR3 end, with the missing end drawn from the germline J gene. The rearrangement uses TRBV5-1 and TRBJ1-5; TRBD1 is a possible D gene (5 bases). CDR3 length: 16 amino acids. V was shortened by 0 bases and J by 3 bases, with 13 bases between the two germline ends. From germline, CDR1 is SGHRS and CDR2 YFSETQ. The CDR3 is CASSLGDSSFNQPQHF. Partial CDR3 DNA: TGCGCCAGCAGCTTGGGAGACAGCTCCTTCAATCAGCCC.

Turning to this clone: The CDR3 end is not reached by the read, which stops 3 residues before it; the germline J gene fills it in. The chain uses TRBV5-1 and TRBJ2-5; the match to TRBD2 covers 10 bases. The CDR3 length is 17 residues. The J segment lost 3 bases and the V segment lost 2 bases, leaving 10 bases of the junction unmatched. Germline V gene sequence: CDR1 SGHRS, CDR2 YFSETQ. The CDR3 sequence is CASSFGSGGAIEETQYF. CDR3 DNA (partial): TGCGCCAGCAGCTTTGGGAGCGGGGGGGCCATTGAAGAGACC.

The part of the CDR3 DNA that was read is TGCAGTGCTAGAGGAGGACAGGGTGTCCCCTACGAG. Encoded protein: CSARGGQGVPYE. The entire CDR3 reads CSARGGQGVPYEQYF. The V and J genes are TRBV20-1 and TRBJ2-7, with TRBD1 identical over 8 bases. The sequenced fragment ends 3 residues before the CDR3 boundary, so the rest is inferred from the germline J gene. The CDR3 sequence is 15 residues long. V was clipped by 1 base and J by 2 bases; unmatched bases: 7. Looked up from germline, CDR1 is DFQATT and CDR2 is SNEGSKA (reference sequence).

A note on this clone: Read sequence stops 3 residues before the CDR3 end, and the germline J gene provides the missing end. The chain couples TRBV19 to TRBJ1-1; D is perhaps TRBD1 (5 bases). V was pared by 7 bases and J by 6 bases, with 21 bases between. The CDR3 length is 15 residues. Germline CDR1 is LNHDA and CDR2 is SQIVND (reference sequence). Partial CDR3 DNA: TGTGCCAGTACCCCTAACTGGGGGGGTCGGGCTGAA. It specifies CASTPNWGGRAE. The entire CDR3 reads CASTPNWGGRAEAFF.

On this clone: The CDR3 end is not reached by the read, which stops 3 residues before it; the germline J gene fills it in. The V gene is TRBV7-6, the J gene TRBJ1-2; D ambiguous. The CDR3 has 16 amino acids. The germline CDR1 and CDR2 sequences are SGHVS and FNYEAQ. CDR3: CASSLASRGSYNDYTF. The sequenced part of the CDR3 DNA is TGTGCCAGCAGCTTAGCGTCCCGAGGGTCCTACAATGAC.

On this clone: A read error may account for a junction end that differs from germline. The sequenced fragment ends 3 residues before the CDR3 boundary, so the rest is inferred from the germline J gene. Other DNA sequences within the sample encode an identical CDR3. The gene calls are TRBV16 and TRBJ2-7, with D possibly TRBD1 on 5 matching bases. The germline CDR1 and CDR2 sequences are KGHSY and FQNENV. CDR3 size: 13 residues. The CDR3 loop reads CASSQFTGHEQYF. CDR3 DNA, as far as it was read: TGTGCCAGCAGTCAATTTACAGGTCACGAG. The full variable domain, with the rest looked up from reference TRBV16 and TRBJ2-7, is GEEVAQTPKHLVRGEGQKAKLYCAPIKGHSYVFWYQQVLKNEFKFLISFQNENVFDETGMPKERFSAKCLPNSPCSLEIQATKLEDSAVYFCASSQFTGHEQYFGPGTRLTVT.

The CDR3 protein is CASSTQTATNEKLFF. CDR3 DNA (partial): TGTGCCAGCTCAACGCAGACTGCAACTAATGAAAAA. The chain couples TRBV18 to TRBJ1-4; D gene ambiguous. Read coverage stops 3 residues before the CDR3 terminus; the germline J gene supplies the remainder. The germline V and J ends were trimmed by 5 bases and 0 bases, with 10 bases remaining between them. CDR1 KGHSH and CDR2 LQKENI come from the germline V gene. The CDR3 is made up of 15 amino acids.

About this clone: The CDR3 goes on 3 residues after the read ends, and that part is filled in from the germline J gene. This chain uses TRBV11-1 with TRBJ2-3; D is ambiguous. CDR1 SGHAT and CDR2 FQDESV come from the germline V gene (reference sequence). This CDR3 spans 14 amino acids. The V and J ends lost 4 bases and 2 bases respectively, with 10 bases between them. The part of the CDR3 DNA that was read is TGTGCCAGCAGCTCGAGGCTTTACACAGATACG. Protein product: CASSSRLYTDT. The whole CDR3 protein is CASSSRLYTDTQYF.

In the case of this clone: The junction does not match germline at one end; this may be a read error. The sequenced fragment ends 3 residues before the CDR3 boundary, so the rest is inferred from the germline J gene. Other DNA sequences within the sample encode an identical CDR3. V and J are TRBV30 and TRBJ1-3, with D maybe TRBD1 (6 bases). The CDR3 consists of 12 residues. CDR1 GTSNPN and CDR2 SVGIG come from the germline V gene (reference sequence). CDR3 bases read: TGTGCCTCCTCAACCAGGGGAAACACA. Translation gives CASSTRGNT. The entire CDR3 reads CASSTRGNTIYF.

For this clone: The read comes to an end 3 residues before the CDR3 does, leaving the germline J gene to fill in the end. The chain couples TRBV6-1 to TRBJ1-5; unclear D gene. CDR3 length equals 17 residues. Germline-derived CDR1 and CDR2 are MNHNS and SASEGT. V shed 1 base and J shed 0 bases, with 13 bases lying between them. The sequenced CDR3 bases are TGTGCCAGCAGTGAAGGTGCGGGAGACTATAGCAATCAGCCC. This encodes CASSEGAGDYSNQP. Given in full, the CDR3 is CASSEGAGDYSNQPQHF.